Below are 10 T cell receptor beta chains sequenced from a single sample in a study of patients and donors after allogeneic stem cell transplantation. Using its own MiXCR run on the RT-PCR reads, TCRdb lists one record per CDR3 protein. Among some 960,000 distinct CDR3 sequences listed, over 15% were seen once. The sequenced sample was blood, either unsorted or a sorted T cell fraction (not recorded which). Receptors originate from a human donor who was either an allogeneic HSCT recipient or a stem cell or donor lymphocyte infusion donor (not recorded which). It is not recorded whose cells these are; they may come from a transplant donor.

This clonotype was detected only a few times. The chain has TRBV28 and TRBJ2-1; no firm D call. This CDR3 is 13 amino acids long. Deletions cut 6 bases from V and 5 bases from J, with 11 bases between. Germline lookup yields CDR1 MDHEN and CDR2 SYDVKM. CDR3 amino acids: CASRKLVDNEQFF. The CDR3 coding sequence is TGTGCCAGCAGGAAACTGGTCGACAATGAGCAGTTCTTC.

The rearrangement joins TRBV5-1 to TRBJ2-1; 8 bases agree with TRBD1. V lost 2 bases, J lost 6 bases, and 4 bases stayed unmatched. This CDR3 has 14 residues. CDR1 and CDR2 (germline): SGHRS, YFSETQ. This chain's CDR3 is CASSFRGQVNEQFF. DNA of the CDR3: TGCGCCAGCAGCTTTAGGGGACAGGTCAATGAGCAGTTCTTC.

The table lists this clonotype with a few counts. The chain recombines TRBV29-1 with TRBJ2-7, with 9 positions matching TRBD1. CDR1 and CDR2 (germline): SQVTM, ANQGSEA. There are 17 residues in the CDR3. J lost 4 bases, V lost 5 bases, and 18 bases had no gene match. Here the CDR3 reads CSVIGDRVGQGRYEQYF. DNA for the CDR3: TGCAGCGTTATTGGGGACCGGGTGGGACAGGGACGATACGAGCAGTACTTC.

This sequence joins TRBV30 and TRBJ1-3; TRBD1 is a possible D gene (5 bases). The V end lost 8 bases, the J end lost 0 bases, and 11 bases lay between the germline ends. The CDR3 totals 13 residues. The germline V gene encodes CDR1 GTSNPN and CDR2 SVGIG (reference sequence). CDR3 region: CAGTSISGNTIYF. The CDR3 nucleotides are TGTGCCGGGACGTCGATCTCTGGAAACACCATATATTTT.

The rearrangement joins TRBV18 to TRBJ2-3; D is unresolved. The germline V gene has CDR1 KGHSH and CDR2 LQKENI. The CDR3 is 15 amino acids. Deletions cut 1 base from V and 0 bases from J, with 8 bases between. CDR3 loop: CASSPHTTSTDTQYF. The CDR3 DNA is TGTGCCAGCTCACCACATACGACTAGCACAGATACGCAGTATTTT.

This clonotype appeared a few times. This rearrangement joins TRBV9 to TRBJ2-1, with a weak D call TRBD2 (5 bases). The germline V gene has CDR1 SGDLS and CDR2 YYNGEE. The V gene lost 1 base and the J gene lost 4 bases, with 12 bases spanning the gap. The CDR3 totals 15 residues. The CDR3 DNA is TGTGCCAGCAGCGTATCAAACCGGGGATACAATGAGCAGTTCTTC. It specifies CASSVSNRGYNEQFF. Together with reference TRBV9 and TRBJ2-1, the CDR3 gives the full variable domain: DSGVTQTPKHLITATGQRVTLRCSPRSGDLSVYWYQQSLDQGLQFLIQYYNGEERAKGNILERFSAQQFPDLHSELNLSSLELGDSALYFCASSVSNRGYNEQFFGPGTRLTVL.

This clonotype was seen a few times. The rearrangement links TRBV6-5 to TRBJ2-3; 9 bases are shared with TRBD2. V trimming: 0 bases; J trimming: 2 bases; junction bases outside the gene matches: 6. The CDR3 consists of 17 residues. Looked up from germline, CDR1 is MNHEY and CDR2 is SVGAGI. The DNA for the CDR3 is TGTGCCAGCAGTTACTCGAGCCTAGCGGGAAACACAGATACGCAGTATTTT. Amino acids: CASSYSSLAGNTDTQYF.

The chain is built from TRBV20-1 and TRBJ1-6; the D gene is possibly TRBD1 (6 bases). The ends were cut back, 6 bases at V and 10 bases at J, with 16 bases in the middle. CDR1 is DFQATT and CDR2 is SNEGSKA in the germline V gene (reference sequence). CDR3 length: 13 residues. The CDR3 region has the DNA TGCAGTGCCGCCCCGGGGGCGCGATCACCCCTCCACTTT. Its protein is CSAAPGARSPLHF.

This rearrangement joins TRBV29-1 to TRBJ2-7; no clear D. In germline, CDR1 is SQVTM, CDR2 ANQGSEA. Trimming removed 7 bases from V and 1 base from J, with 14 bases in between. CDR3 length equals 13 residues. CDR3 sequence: CSATRTVSYEQYF. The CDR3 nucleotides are TGCAGCGCTACGCGCACAGTTTCCTACGAGCAGTACTTC.

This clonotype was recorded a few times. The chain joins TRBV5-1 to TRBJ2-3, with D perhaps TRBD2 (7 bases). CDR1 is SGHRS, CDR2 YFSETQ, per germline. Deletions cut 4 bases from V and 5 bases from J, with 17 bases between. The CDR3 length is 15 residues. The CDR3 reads CASSPGGAALDTQYF. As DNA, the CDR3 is TGCGCCAGCAGCCCTGGGGGGGCAGCTCTAGATACGCAGTATTTT. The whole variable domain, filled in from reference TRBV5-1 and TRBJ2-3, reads KAGVTQTPRYLIKTRGQQVTLSCSPISGHRSVSWYQQTPGQGLQFLFEYFSETQRNKGNFPGRFSGRQFSNSRSEMNVSTLELGDSALYLCASSPGGAALDTQYFGPGTRLTVL.